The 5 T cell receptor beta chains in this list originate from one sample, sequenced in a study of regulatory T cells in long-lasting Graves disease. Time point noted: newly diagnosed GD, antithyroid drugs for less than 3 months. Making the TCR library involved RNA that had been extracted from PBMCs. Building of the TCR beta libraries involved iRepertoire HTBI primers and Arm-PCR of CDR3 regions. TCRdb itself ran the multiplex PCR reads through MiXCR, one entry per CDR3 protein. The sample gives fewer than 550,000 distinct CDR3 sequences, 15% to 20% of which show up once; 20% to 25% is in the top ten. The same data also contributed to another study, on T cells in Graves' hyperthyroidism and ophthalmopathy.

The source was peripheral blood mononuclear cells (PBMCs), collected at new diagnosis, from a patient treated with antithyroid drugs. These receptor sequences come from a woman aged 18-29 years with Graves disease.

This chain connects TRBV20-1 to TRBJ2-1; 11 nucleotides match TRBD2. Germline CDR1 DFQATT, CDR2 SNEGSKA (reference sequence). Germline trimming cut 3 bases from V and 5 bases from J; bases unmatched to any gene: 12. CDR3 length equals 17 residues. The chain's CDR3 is CSASSPSGRPRDNEQFF. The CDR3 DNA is TGCAGTGCTAGCAGTCCTAGCGGGAGGCCAAGGGACAATGAGCAGTTCTTC.

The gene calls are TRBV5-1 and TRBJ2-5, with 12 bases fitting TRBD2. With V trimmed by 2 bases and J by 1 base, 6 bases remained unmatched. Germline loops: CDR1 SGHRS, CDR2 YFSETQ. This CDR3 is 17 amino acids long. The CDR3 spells CASSFLRLAGVQETQYF. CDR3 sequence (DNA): TGCGCCAGCAGCTTCCTCCGACTAGCGGGAGTCCAAGAGACCCAGTACTTC.

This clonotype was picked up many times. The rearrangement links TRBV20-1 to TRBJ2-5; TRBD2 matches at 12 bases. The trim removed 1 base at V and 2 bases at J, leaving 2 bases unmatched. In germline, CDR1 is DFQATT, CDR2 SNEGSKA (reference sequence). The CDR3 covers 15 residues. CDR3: CSARGTSGDQETQYF. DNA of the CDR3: TGCAGTGCTAGAGGGACTAGCGGGGATCAAGAGACCCAGTACTTC.

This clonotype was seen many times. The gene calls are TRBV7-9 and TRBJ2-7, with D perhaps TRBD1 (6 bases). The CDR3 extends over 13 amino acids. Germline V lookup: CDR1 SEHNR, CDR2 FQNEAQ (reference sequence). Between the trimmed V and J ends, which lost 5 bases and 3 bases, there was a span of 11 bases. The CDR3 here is CASSPKQGYEQYF. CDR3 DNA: TGTGCCAGCAGCCCAAAACAGGGCTACGAGCAGTACTTC. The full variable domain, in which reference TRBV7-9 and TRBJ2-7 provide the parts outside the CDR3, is DTGVSQNPRHKITKRGQNVTFRCDPISEHNRLYWYRQTLGQGPEFLTYFQNEAQLEKSRLLSDRFSAERPKGSFSTLEIQRTEQGDSAMYLCASSPKQGYEQYFGPGTRLTVT.

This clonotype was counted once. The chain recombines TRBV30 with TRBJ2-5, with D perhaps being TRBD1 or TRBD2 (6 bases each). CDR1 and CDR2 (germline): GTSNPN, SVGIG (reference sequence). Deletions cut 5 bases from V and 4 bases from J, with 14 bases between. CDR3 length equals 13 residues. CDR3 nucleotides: TGTGCCTGGGAAGGGGGGAGTCTAGAGACCCAGTACTTC. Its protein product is CAWEGGSLETQYF.